These 14 T cell receptor beta chains were all obtained from the same sample, sequenced in a study of technical replicates of blood from several donors. Assay used: immunoSEQ multiplex PCR; TCRdb lists only in-frame clones, some missing. Of tens of thousands of clones in the sample, 95% were seen once. Sequenced sample: T cells isolated from PBMCs. Receptors were obtained from a human donor in good health.

The V gene is TRBV11-2, the J gene TRBJ1-2; 8 bases line up with TRBD1. The length of the CDR3 is 15 residues. CDR1 is SGHAT and CDR2 is FQNNGV in the germline V gene. Trimming removed 6 bases from V and 2 bases from J; junction bases left unmatched: 8. The CDR3 reads CASSQTGTGNYGYTF. The CDR3 nucleotides read TGTGCCAGCAGTCAAACCGGGACAGGAAACTATGGCTACACCTTC.

This chain uses TRBV20-1 with TRBJ2-7; the match to TRBD2 covers 7 bases. The germline gives CDR1 DFQATT, CDR2 SNEGSKA (reference sequence). Germline trimming cut 6 bases from V and 2 bases from J; bases unmatched to any gene: 1. The CDR3 is made up of 11 amino acids. CDR3: CSALAAYEQYF. The CDR3 bases are TGCAGTGCGCTAGCGGCCTACGAGCAGTACTTC.

The chain is built from TRBV4-2 and TRBJ2-3; D remains ambiguous. V was pared by 0 bases and J by 6 bases, with 7 bases between. This CDR3 region has 13 residues. CDR1 LGHNA and CDR2 YNFKEQ come from the germline V gene. The CDR3 spells CASSQESMDTQYF. The CDR3 coding sequence is TGTGCCAGCAGCCAAGAGAGTATGGATACGCAGTATTTT.

The V and J genes are TRBV27 and TRBJ2-5; 8 bases match TRBD1. The CDR3 runs 15 residues. Germline CDR1 and CDR2: MNHEY and SMNVEV (reference sequence). After removal of 6 bases from V and 2 bases from J, the junction contained 8 bases not matched to a gene. The CDR3 nucleotides read TGTGCCAGCAGCCAACTACAGGGGGTACAAGAGACCCAGTACTTC. This sequence encodes CASSQLQGVQETQYF.

The genes are TRBV6-1 and TRBJ1-4, with D possibly TRBD1 on 6 matching bases. Germline V gene lookup returns CDR1 MNHNS and CDR2 SASEGT. The CDR3 contains 14 residues. V was clipped by 4 bases and J by 7 bases, with 13 bases between them. The CDR3 is CASSALMDSEKLFF. The CDR3 DNA reads as TGTGCCAGCAGTGCTCTGATGGACAGTGAAAAACTGTTTTTT.

The genes are TRBV5-1 and TRBJ1-1; TRBD1 matches 7 bases. With V trimmed by 4 bases and J by 4 bases, 4 bases remained unmatched. The germline CDR1 and CDR2 sequences are SGHRS and YFSETQ. The CDR3 contains 13 residues. CDR3 DNA sequence: TGCGCCAGCAGCCACCGGGACAGCACTGAAGCTTTCTTT. Amino acid sequence: CASSHRDSTEAFF. The whole variable domain, filled in from reference TRBV5-1 and TRBJ1-1, reads KAGVTQTPRYLIKTRGQQVTLSCSPISGHRSVSWYQQTPGQGLQFLFEYFSETQRNKGNFPGRFSGRQFSNSRSEMNVSTLELGDSALYLCASSHRDSTEAFFGQGTRLTVV.

The CDR3, as DNA: TGCGCCAGCAGCCGCCAAACTAGCGGAAGCACAGATACGCAGTATTTT. Protein: CASSRQTSGSTDTQYF. This sequence joins TRBV4-3 and TRBJ2-3; 8 positions match TRBD2. The CDR3 runs to 16 residues. Germline trimming cut 4 bases from V and 0 bases from J; bases unmatched to any gene: 6. Germline V gene sequence: CDR1 LGHNA, CDR2 YSLEER.

CDR3 in DNA: TGTGCCAGCAGTTTAGCCGGACTAGCTTTCCATGAGCAGTTCTTC. Encoded protein: CASSLAGLAFHEQFF. J is TRBJ2-1 and V is TRBV27; TRBD2 agrees at 8 bases. CDR1 and CDR2 (germline): MNHEY, SMNVEV (reference sequence). J was trimmed by 8 bases and V by 2 bases; bases with no gene match: 8. The length of the CDR3 is 15 residues.

The CDR3 coding sequence is TGTGCCAGCAGCGTAGAGGGGACTAGGAACAATGAGCAGTTCTTC. It translates to CASSVEGTRNNEQFF. The V and J genes are TRBV9 and TRBJ2-1; 8 nucleotides agree with TRBD2. CDR1 and CDR2 from the germline V gene are SGDLS and YYNGEE. CDR3 length: 15 residues. V was clipped by 0 bases and J by 5 bases; unmatched bases: 4. The variable domain in full, completed from reference TRBV9 and TRBJ2-1, reads DSGVTQTPKHLITATGQRVTLRCSPRSGDLSVYWYQQSLDQGLQFLIQYYNGEERAKGNILERFSAQQFPDLHSELNLSSLELGDSALYFCASSVEGTRNNEQFFGPGTRLTVL.

V and J are TRBV6-6 and TRBJ2-7; the D is unclear. With 1 base removed from V and 5 bases from J, the gap between germline ends came to 18 bases. Germline CDR1 MNHNY, CDR2 SVGAGI (reference sequence). The CDR3 contains 16 residues. The CDR3: CASSYYPSSHYDEQYF. The CDR3 nucleotides are TGTGCCAGCAGTTACTACCCCAGCTCCCACTATGACGAGCAGTACTTC.

The CDR3 nucleotides are TGTGCCAGTAGTGATGGGACAGGGGGCTACGAGCAGTACTTC. Protein: CASSDGTGGYEQYF. The rearrangement links TRBV19 to TRBJ2-7, with TRBD1 identical over 11 bases. From germline, CDR1 is LNHDA and CDR2 SQIVND (reference sequence). The CDR3 contains 14 residues. Trimming at V came to 5 bases and at J to 3 bases, leaving 3 bases not matched to a gene.

The genes are TRBV19 and TRBJ2-3, with 8 bases identical to TRBD1. Germline CDR1 LNHDA, CDR2 SQIVND (reference sequence). This CDR3 contains 14 residues. The trim removed 3 bases at V and 6 bases at J, leaving 5 bases unmatched. The CDR3 loop is CASSMHRGEDTQYF. CDR3 DNA: TGTGCCAGTAGTATGCACAGGGGGGAGGATACGCAGTATTTT. Full variable domain (rest looked up from reference TRBV19 and TRBJ2-3): DGGITQSPKYLFRKEGQNVTLSCEQNLNHDAMYWYRQDPGQGLRLIYYSQIVNDFQKGDIAEGYSVSREKKESFPLTVTSAQKNPTAFYLCASSMHRGEDTQYFGPGTRLTVL.

The table lists this clone with a count of one. The chain uses TRBV5-1 and TRBJ2-5; weak D call: TRBD2 (6 bases). The CDR3 spans 14 residues. V lost 3 bases to trimming and J lost 1 base, with 10 bases between them. Germline CDR1 and CDR2: SGHRS and YFSETQ. The CDR3 DNA is TGCGCCAGCAGCTCCGGAGGGCTCCAAGAGACCCAGTACTTC. Amino acids: CASSSGGLQETQYF.

A few counts support this clone. The V and J genes are TRBV4-3 and TRBJ2-1; D might be TRBD2 (6 bases). In germline, CDR1 is LGHNA, CDR2 YSLEER. V lost 0 bases, J lost 0 bases, and 9 bases lay in between. CDR3 size: 16 residues. CDR3 residues: CASSQDGAGSYNEQFF. The CDR3 coding sequence is TGCGCCAGCAGCCAAGATGGAGCGGGCTCCTACAATGAGCAGTTCTTC.